This T cell receptor (beta chain) stems from a study of T cell responses to AZD1222 COVID-19 vaccine. Assay used: immunoSEQ multiplex PCR; TCRdb lists only in-frame clones, some missing. The sample has 60,000 to 75,000 clones, around three quarters seen once. The specimen was peripheral blood, collected 28 days after the second AZD1222 dose. The sequence was collected from an adult who received the AZD1222 COVID-19 vaccine.

The CDR3 nucleotides are TGTGCCAGCAGCGGGCTTAGGGGTTCTGGAAACACCATATATTTT. Its translation: CASSGLRGSGNTIYF. V is TRBV6-5 and J is TRBJ1-3, with D perhaps TRBD1 (5 bases). The germline V gene encodes CDR1 MNHEY and CDR2 SVGAGI. This CDR3 is built from 15 residues. Trimming shortened V by 6 bases and J by 1 base, and 13 bases separated the two germline ends.